The 29 T cell receptor beta chains in this list originate from one sample, sequenced in a study of PD-1 blockade in classical Hodgkin lymphoma (dated by TCRdb to between 2020 and 2021). Libraries were prepared through the immunoSEQ multiplex PCR assay. TCRdb limited this immuneACCESS table to in-frame rearrangements with V and J called. A share of clones is missing; checked studies link under half to unresolved V genes, and the rest is unexplained. The sample includes about 100,000 clones, with 85% to 90% observed a single time. The leading ten clones occupy about 6.1% of the sample. The time point label, read with the paper, signifies: cycle 2 day 1 (C2D1) of nivolumab. Relapse after autologous stem cell transplantation had occurred in all trial patients, and cohorts A, B and C were distinguished by prior brentuximab vedotin exposure. Material: peripheral blood mononuclear cells (PBMCs), obtained before the second cycle of nivolumab. Every receptor here comes from a human donor with classical Hodgkin lymphoma.

The rearrangement uses TRBV4-2 and TRBJ1-4, with TRBD1 as a possible D gene (6 bases). The CDR3 contains 14 residues. The germline V and J ends were trimmed by 2 bases and 7 bases, with 11 bases remaining between them. The V gene's germline CDR1 is LGHNA and CDR2 YNFKEQ. The DNA of the CDR3 is TGTGCCAGCAGCCAAACAGGGTCTGGTGAAAAACTGTTTTTT. This codes for CASSQTGSGEKLFF.

The chain has TRBV18 and TRBJ2-3; 8 nucleotides line up with TRBD1. The CDR3 is 15 residues long. The V gene's germline CDR1 is KGHSH and CDR2 LQKENI. Trimming removed 3 bases from V and 2 bases from J; junction bases left unmatched: 4. The CDR3 bases are TGTGCCAGCTCACCGCGACAGGGGTACACAGATACGCAGTATTTT. This gives the protein CASSPRQGYTDTQYF.

The CDR3 sequence is CASSQSTDTQYF. In DNA form, the CDR3 reads TGCGCCAGCAGTCAAAGCACAGATACGCAGTATTTT. The rearrangement joins TRBV5-1 to TRBJ2-3; D is unresolved. V lost 5 bases, J lost 0 bases, and 4 bases lay in between. Germline V lookup: CDR1 SGHRS, CDR2 YFSETQ. The CDR3 sequence is 12 residues long.

The CDR3 here is CASSLGTSGNNEQFF. The CDR3 nucleotides are TGTGCCAGCAGCTTAGGAACTAGCGGAAACAATGAGCAGTTCTTC. V and J are TRBV11-2 and TRBJ2-1; the match to TRBD2 covers 8 bases. The trim removed 1 base at V and 5 bases at J, leaving 4 bases unmatched. This CDR3 is 15 amino acids long. The V gene's germline CDR1 is SGHAT and CDR2 FQNNGV.

This chain joins TRBV5-6 and TRBJ1-6; 7 bases are a match to TRBD1. This CDR3 has 16 amino acids. The V gene end was trimmed by 4 bases and the J gene end by 4 bases; junction bases not matched to a gene: 8. Germline CDR1 SGHDT, CDR2 YYEEEE. Here the CDR3 reads CASSPRGQIYNSPLHF. CDR3 DNA sequence: TGTGCCAGCAGCCCCCGGGGACAGATTTATAATTCACCCCTCCACTTT. The variable domain in full, completed from reference TRBV5-6 and TRBJ1-6, reads DAGVTQSPTHLIKTRGQQVTLRCSPKSGHDTVSWYQQALGQGPQFIFQYYEEEERQRGNFPDRFSGHQFPNYSSELNVNALLLGDSALYLCASSPRGQIYNSPLHFGNGTRLTVT.

This chain joins TRBV28 and TRBJ2-3; no definite D call. V was pared by 7 bases and J by 1 base, with 18 bases between. The CDR3 is 16 amino acids. Looked up from germline, CDR1 is MDHEN and CDR2 is SYDVKM. The CDR3 spells CASTPPVLAGTDTQYF. The CDR3 DNA follows: TGTGCCAGCACCCCCCCCGTGTTGGCGGGCACAGATACGCAGTATTTT.

The gene calls are TRBV15 and TRBJ1-3; D call uncertain. The CDR3 extends over 12 amino acids. Trimming cost V 3 bases and J 4 bases, with 4 bases left between them. Germline assignment: CDR1 LNHNV and CDR2 YYDKDF (reference sequence). In DNA form, the CDR3 reads TGTGCCACCAGCAGTCAAGGAAACACCATATATTTT. It specifies CATSSQGNTIYF.

The rearrangement joins TRBV7-2 to TRBJ1-1; TRBD1 might be the D (6 bases). Germline V gene sequence: CDR1 SGHTA, CDR2 FQGNSA. Trimming pared 4 bases from V and 4 bases from J, leaving 16 bases between. CDR3 length equals 15 residues. The CDR3 sequence: CASSSRQEWSTEAFF. The CDR3 nucleotides are TGTGCCAGCAGCTCCCGACAGGAGTGGAGCACTGAAGCTTTCTTT. Drawing the rest from reference TRBV7-2 and TRBJ1-1, the complete variable domain is GAGVSQSPSNKVTEKGKDVELRCDPISGHTALYWYRQSLGQGLEFLIYFQGNSAPDKSGLPSDRFSAERTGGSVSTLTIQRTQQEDSAVYLCASSSRQEWSTEAFFGQGTRLTVV.

V is TRBV28 and J is TRBJ2-7; 9 bases are shared with TRBD2. V shed 7 bases, J shed 6 bases, and the junction held 19 bases outside the gene matches. Germline-derived CDR1 and CDR2 are MDHEN and SYDVKM. The CDR3 runs to 17 residues. CDR3 DNA: TGTGCCAGCACTTCAACCGGGACTAGCAGGCGTATGGGCGAGCAGTACTTC. This translates into CASTSTGTSRRMGEQYF.

V is TRBV11-2 and J is TRBJ2-1; the match to TRBD2 covers 11 bases. The CDR3 covers 17 residues. V dropped 5 bases and J dropped 4; count of bases not matched to a gene: 10. From germline, CDR1 is SGHAT and CDR2 FQNNGV. CDR3 nucleotide sequence: TGTGCCAGCAGCCCCCATCCACCTAGCGGGGGGTACAATGAGCAGTTCTTC. Its translation is CASSPHPPSGGYNEQFF.

V gene TRBV7-2 combines with J gene TRBJ2-3; 8 nucleotides match TRBD1. The V and J ends lost 3 bases and 7 bases, in that order; junction bases with no gene match: 12. Per the germline V gene, CDR1 is SGHTA and CDR2 is FQGNSA. There are 16 residues in the CDR3. The CDR3 here is CASSLSGPGGSNTQYF. As DNA, the CDR3 is TGTGCCAGCAGCTTGTCAGGCCCAGGGGGCTCGAATACGCAGTATTTT.

The chain joins TRBV7-2 to TRBJ2-1; D gene unclear. V lost 4 bases and J lost 0, with 7 bases in between. CDR1 is SGHTA, CDR2 FQGNSA, per germline. The CDR3 contains 14 residues. In DNA form, the CDR3 reads TGTGCCAGCAGCTCTCATATCTCCTACAATGAGCAGTTCTTC. Amino acid sequence: CASSSHISYNEQFF.

This chain connects TRBV9 to TRBJ1-1; D uncertain. CDR1 is SGDLS and CDR2 is YYNGEE in the germline V gene. The V and J ends lost 0 bases and 7 bases respectively, with 13 bases between them. The CDR3 consists of 14 residues. The chain's CDR3 is CASSVGPTPSEAFF. The CDR3 DNA sequence: TGTGCCAGCAGCGTAGGCCCGACCCCGAGTGAAGCTTTCTTT.

The chain combines TRBV7-9 with TRBJ1-3, with D perhaps matching TRBD1 (5 bases). V was cut by 5 bases and J by 0 bases, with 17 bases left in between. Germline V gene sequence: CDR1 SEHNR, CDR2 FQNEAQ (reference sequence). The CDR3 extends over 17 amino acids. This chain's CDR3 is CASSTRDLDLSGNTIYF. CDR3 bases: TGTGCCAGCAGCACTCGGGACCTCGATCTCTCTGGAAACACCATATATTTT.

The rearrangement joins TRBV11-2 to TRBJ2-6; TRBD1 is a possible D gene (5 bases). Germline V gives CDR1 SGHAT, CDR2 FQNNGV. V was shortened by 3 bases and J by 0 bases, with 18 bases between the two germline ends. This CDR3 is built from 19 residues. The chain's CDR3 is CASSFSRGIGSSGANVLTF. Here the CDR3 DNA reads TGTGCCAGCAGCTTCTCAAGGGGAATCGGCAGCTCTGGGGCCAACGTCCTGACTTTC. Drawing the rest from reference TRBV11-2 and TRBJ2-6, the complete variable domain is EAGVAQSPRYKIIEKRQSVAFWCNPISGHATLYWYQQILGQGPKLLIQFQNNGVVDDSQLPKDRFSAERLKGVDSTLKIQPAKLEDSAVYLCASSFSRGIGSSGANVLTFGAGSRLTVL.

The rearrangement joins TRBV6-6 to TRBJ1-2; the D is unclear. Germline loops: CDR1 MNHNY, CDR2 SVGAGI (reference sequence). V dropped 2 bases and J dropped 10 bases, with 20 bases sitting between them. This CDR3 region has 15 residues. The CDR3 reads CASSYGQLLRAAYTF. The CDR3 region has the DNA TGTGCCAGCAGTTACGGGCAGCTACTCCGAGCCGCCTACACCTTC.

This clone appeared once. The chain recombines TRBV5-1 with TRBJ2-7, with D perhaps TRBD1 (6 bases). The CDR3 spans 15 residues. The germline gives CDR1 SGHRS, CDR2 YFSETQ. Trimming stripped 0 bases from V and 1 base from J, with 11 bases between. The CDR3: CASSLGTVLSYEQYF. CDR3 bases: TGCGCCAGCAGCTTGGGGACAGTTCTTTCCTACGAGCAGTACTTC.

This sequence joins TRBV11-2 and TRBJ2-5; unclear D gene. V dropped 5 bases and J dropped 5 bases, with 9 bases sitting between them. This CDR3 region has 12 residues. Germline lookup yields CDR1 SGHAT and CDR2 FQNNGV. CDR3 protein: CASSPQRETQYF. CDR3 nucleotides: TGTGCCAGCAGCCCACAACGGGAGACCCAGTACTTC.

The V and J genes are TRBV7-2 and TRBJ1-5; D gene unclear. Trimming cost V 4 bases and J 0 bases, with 16 bases left between them. Germline lookup yields CDR1 SGHTA and CDR2 FQGNSA. The CDR3 covers 17 residues. In DNA form, the CDR3 reads TGTGCCAGCAGCTCTACTCTGATGGCTCATAGCAATCAGCCCCAGCATTTT. As protein: CASSSTLMAHSNQPQHF.

This clone was seen just once. The rearrangement joins TRBV18 to TRBJ2-5, with D uncertain. Germline lookup yields CDR1 KGHSH and CDR2 LQKENI. V was shortened by 2 bases and J by 0 bases, with 10 bases between the two germline ends. The CDR3 has 15 residues. This chain's CDR3 is CASSPGAQYQETQYF. The CDR3 DNA reads TGTGCCAGCTCACCAGGTGCCCAGTACCAAGAGACCCAGTACTTC.

V usage is TRBV7-9 and J usage is TRBJ1-1; D not resolved. The CDR3 spans 11 residues. Between the trimmed V and J ends, which lost 4 bases and 7 bases, there was a span of 7 bases. In germline, CDR1 is SEHNR, CDR2 FQNEAQ (reference sequence). The CDR3 loop reads CASSSSGEAFF. DNA for the CDR3: TGTGCCAGCAGCTCAAGCGGTGAAGCTTTCTTT.

V is TRBV27 and J is TRBJ2-3, with D tentatively TRBD1 or TRBD2 (5 bases each). This CDR3 has 17 residues. Trimming took off 5 bases at V and 0 bases at J, with 18 bases between the two ends. Germline V lookup: CDR1 MNHEY, CDR2 SMNVEV (reference sequence). CDR3 residues: CASSAPGRTTSTDTQYF. CDR3 nucleotides: TGTGCCAGCAGTGCACCGGGACGCACGACTAGCACAGATACGCAGTATTTT.

The V call is TRBV7-8, the J call TRBJ2-7; 13 bases are shared with TRBD2. The germline CDR1 and CDR2 sequences are SGHVS and FQNEAQ. Unmatched junction bases numbered 10, after V lost 5 bases and J lost 0 bases. This CDR3 is 18 amino acids long. The CDR3 reads CASSARTSGGENSYEQYF. DNA of the CDR3: TGTGCCAGCAGCGCCCGGACTAGCGGGGGTGAAAACTCCTACGAGCAGTACTTC.

The rearrangement links TRBV6-4 to TRBJ2-2, with 7 nucleotides matching TRBD1. There are 15 residues in the CDR3. Germline lookup yields CDR1 MRHNA and CDR2 SNTAGT. V gave up 0 bases and J gave up 4 bases; unmatched junction bases: 2. In DNA form, the CDR3 reads TGTGCCAGCAGTGACTCGGGACAGCCCACCGGGGAGCTGTTTTTT. Encoded protein: CASSDSGQPTGELFF.

This chain uses TRBV7-9 with TRBJ1-1; 9 bases are a match to TRBD1. Germline loops: CDR1 SEHNR, CDR2 FQNEAQ (reference sequence). This CDR3 has 15 amino acids. V was clipped by 7 bases and J by 1 base; unmatched bases: 7. The CDR3 loop reads CASTFLQGANTEAFF. DNA of the CDR3: TGTGCCAGCACCTTCTTACAGGGGGCGAACACTGAAGCTTTCTTT.

About this clone: Additional DNA sequences in this sample encode the identical CDR3. The gene calls are TRBV5-1 and TRBJ2-7; 8 bases agree with TRBD1. The CDR3 is 13 amino acids. Germline CDR1 reads SGHRS; CDR2 reads YFSETQ. The V and J ends lost 2 bases and 3 bases, in that order; junction bases with no gene match: 1. The CDR3 DNA is TGCGCCAGCAGCTTCGGGACAGGCTACGAGCAGTACTTC. Its translation is CASSFGTGYEQYF.

The J gene is TRBJ1-1, the V gene TRBV28, with D hard to call. V lost 3 bases, J lost 1 base, and 6 bases lay in between. Germline V gene lookup returns CDR1 MDHEN and CDR2 SYDVKM. CDR3 size: 13 residues. CDR3 nucleotides: TGTGCCAGCAGTTTGGGCGGGAACACTGAAGCTTTCTTT. Residues: CASSLGGNTEAFF. The full variable domain, completed using reference TRBV28 and TRBJ1-1, is DVKVTQSSRYLVKRTGEKVFLECVQDMDHENMFWYRQDPGLGLRLIYFSYDVKMKEKGDIPEGYSVSREKKERFSLILESASTNQTSMYLCASSLGGNTEAFFGQGTRLTVV.

V usage is TRBV5-3 and J usage is TRBJ1-4; tentatively, D is TRBD1 (5 bases). TRBV5-3 belongs to the ORF category, with a function that is uncertain. Trimming shortened V by 1 base and J by 8 bases, and 12 bases separated the two germline ends. There are 14 residues in the CDR3. The chain's CDR3 is CARSLIQGREKLFF. The CDR3 DNA sequence: TGTGCCAGAAGCTTGATCCAGGGACGGGAAAAACTGTTTTTT.

This clone has only one observation. The CDR3 is CASSTPRRGNQPQHF. The DNA of the CDR3 is TGTGCCAGCAGTACTCCTAGGAGAGGCAATCAGCCCCAGCATTTT. J is TRBJ1-5 and V is TRBV28, with no clear D. V was trimmed by 5 bases and J by 2 bases, leaving 13 bases between them. The CDR3 sequence is 15 residues long. Germline CDR1 MDHEN, CDR2 SYDVKM.